Listed here are 4 T cell receptor beta chains from one sample, sequenced in a study of response to subunit inactivated influenza vaccine. A single record per CDR3 protein comes from TCRdb applying MiXCR to the RT-PCR reads. The sample shows about 650,000 distinct CDR3 sequences, 14% of them seen only once. Material: PBMCs from blood, obtained roughly 2 weeks before vaccination. These receptors all come from a man aged 50-60 years who received an inactivated influenza vaccine.

The chain has TRBV5-6 and TRBJ2-7, with D perhaps TRBD2 (5 bases). Trimming shortened V by 4 bases and J by 2 bases, and 16 bases separated the two germline ends. Germline CDR1 is SGHDT and CDR2 is YYEEEE. This CDR3 is built from 15 residues. Here the CDR3 DNA reads TGTGCCAGCAGCCCCGACGCGGGCAGAGCCTACGAGCAGTACTTC. Encoded protein: CASSPDAGRAYEQYF.

This clonotype has a count of ten or more. The chain links TRBV10-2 to TRBJ1-2, with D possibly matching TRBD1 (6 bases). There are 15 residues in the CDR3. Germline assignment: CDR1 WSHSY and CDR2 SAAADI. Trimming took 1 base from V and 0 from J, leaving 9 bases between them. The CDR3 sequence is CASSELWTANYGYTF. The CDR3 DNA sequence: TGCGCCAGCAGTGAGTTGTGGACAGCTAACTATGGCTACACCTTC.

This chain uses TRBV11-2 with TRBJ2-3; TRBD2 matches at 9 bases. With V trimmed by 1 base and J by 6 bases, 11 bases remained unmatched. Germline V gene sequence: CDR1 SGHAT, CDR2 FQNNGV. The CDR3 is 17 residues long. In DNA, the CDR3 is TGTGCCAGCAGCTTAGGCGCGGGAGGGCCGGGGAGGGATACGCAGTATTTT. Its translation: CASSLGAGGPGRDTQYF.

In its sample, this clonotype was seen a few times. The chain employs TRBV12-3 or TRBV12-4 and TRBJ1-6, with D perhaps matching TRBD1 (6 bases). The V gene lost 3 bases and the J gene lost 7 bases, with 13 bases spanning the gap. CDR3 length: 15 residues. The CDR3 DNA follows: TGTGCCAGCAGTTTCAGGGGCGCCCAGAATTCACCCCTCCACTTT. Translated: CASSFRGAQNSPLHF.